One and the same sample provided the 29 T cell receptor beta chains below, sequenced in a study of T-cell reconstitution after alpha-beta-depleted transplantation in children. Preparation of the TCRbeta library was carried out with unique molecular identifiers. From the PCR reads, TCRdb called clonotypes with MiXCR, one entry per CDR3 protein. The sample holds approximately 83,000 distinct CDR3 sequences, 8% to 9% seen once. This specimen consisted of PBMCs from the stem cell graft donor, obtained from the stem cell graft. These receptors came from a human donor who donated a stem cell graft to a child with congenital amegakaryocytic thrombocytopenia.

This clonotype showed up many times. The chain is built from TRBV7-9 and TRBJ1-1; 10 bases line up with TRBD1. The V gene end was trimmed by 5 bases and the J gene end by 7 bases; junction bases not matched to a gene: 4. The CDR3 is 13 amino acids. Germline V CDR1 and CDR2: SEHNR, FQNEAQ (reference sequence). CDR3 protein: CASSKTGGDEAFF. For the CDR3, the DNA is TGTGCCAGCAGCAAGACAGGGGGCGATGAAGCTTTCTTT.

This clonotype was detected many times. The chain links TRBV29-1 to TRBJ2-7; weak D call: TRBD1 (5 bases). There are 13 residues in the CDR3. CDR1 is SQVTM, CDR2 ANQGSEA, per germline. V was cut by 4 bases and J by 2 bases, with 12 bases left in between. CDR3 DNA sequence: TGCAGCGTTGTCCAGGGAAATACCTACGAGCAGTACTTC. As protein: CSVVQGNTYEQYF.

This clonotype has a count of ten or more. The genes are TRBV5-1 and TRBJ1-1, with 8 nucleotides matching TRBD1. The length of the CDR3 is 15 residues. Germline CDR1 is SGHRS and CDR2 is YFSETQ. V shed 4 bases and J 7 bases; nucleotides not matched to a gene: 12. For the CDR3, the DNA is TGCGCCAGCAGCCTAGGGACAGGCGCAACCAGTGAAGCTTTCTTT. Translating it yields CASSLGTGATSEAFF.

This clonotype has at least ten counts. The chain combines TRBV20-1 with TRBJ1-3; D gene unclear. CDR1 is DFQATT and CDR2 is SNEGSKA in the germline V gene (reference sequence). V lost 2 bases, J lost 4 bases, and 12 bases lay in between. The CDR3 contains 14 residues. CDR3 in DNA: TGCAGTGCTAGATCCCCGACCCCCGGAAACACCATATATTTT. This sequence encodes CSARSPTPGNTIYF.

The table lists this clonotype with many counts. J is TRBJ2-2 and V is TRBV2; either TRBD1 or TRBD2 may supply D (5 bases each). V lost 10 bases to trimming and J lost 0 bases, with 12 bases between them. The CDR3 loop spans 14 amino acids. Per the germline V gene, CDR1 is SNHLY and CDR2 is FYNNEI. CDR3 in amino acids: CATQGRANTGELFF. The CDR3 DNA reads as TGTGCCACCCAGGGACGGGCGAACACCGGGGAGCTGTTTTTT.

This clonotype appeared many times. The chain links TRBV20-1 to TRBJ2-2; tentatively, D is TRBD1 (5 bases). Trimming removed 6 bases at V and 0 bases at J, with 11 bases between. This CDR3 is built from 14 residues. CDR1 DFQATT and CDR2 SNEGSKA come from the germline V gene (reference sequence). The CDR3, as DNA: TGCAGTGCCGAGGACAATCCGAACACCGGGGAGCTGTTTTTT. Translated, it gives CSAEDNPNTGELFF.

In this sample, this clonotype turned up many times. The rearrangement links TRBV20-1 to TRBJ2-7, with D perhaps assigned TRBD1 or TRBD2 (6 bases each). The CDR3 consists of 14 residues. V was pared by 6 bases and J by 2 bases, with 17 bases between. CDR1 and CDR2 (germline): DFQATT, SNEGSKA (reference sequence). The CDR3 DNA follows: TGCAGTGCCTCGGGGGCAACAAGTGCCTACGAGCAGTACTTC. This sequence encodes CSASGATSAYEQYF.

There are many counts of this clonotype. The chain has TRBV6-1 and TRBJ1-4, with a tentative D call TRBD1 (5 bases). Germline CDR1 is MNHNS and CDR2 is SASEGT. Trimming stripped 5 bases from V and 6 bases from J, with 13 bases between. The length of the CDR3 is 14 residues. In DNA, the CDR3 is TGTGCCAGCAGTAAACCCGGGACGGATGAAAAACTGTTTTTT. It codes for CASSKPGTDEKLFF.

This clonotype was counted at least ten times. The CDR3 sequence is CATSRVDSGRASFYEQYF. For the CDR3, the DNA is TGTGCCACCAGCAGAGTGGATTCGGGACGTGCGTCTTTCTACGAGCAGTACTTC. This chain joins TRBV15 and TRBJ2-7; TRBD1 or TRBD2 may be the D gene (5 bases each). With 1 base removed from V and 3 bases from J, the gap between germline ends came to 22 bases. The CDR3 runs 18 residues. Germline V gene lookup returns CDR1 LNHNV and CDR2 YYDKDF (reference sequence).

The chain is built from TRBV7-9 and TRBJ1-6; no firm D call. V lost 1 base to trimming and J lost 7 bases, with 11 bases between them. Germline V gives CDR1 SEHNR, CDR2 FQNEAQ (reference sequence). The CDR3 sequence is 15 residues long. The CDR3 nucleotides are TGTGCCAGCAGCTTAGTCTCCGAAGAGAATTCACCCCTCCACTTT. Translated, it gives CASSLVSEENSPLHF.

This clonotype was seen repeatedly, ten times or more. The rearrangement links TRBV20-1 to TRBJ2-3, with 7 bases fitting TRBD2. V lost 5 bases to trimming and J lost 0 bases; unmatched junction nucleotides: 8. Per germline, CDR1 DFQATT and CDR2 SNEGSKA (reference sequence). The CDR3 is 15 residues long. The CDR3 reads CSAWIATSSTDTQYF. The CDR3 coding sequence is TGCAGTGCTTGGATCGCGACTAGCAGCACAGATACGCAGTATTTT.

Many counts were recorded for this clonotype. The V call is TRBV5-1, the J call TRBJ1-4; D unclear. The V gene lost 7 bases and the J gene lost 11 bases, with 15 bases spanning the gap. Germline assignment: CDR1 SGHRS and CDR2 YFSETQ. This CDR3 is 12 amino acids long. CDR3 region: CASPASTKKLFF. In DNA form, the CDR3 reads TGCGCCAGCCCTGCATCGACGAAGAAACTGTTTTTT.

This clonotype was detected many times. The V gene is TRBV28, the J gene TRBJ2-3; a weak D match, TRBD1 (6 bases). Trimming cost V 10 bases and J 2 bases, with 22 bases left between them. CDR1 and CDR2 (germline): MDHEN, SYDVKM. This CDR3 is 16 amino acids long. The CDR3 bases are TGTGCCACCTTTCCTTTCGAAGGACAGATCACAGATACGCAGTATTTT. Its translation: CATFPFEGQITDTQYF.

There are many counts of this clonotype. CDR3 residues: CSARAGATEAFF. The DNA of the CDR3 is TGCAGTGCTAGGGCAGGGGCCACTGAAGCTTTCTTT. The chain links TRBV20-1 to TRBJ1-1, with a possible D match to TRBD1 (6 bases). Trimming shortened V by 3 bases and J by 4 bases, and 9 bases separated the two germline ends. The CDR3 is made up of 12 amino acids. Germline-derived CDR1 and CDR2 are DFQATT and SNEGSKA (reference sequence).

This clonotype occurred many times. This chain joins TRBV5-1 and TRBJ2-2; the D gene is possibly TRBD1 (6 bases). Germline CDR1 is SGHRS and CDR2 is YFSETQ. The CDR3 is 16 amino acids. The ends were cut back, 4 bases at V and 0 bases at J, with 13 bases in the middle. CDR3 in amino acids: CASSKGAGANTGELFF. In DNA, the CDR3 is TGCGCCAGCAGCAAAGGCGCAGGGGCGAACACCGGGGAGCTGTTTTTT.

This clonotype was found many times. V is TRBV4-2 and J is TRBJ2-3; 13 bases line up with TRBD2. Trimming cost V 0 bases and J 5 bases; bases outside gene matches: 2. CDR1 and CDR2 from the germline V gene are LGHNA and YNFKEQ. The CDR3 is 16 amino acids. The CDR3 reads CASSQDTSGGGDTQYF. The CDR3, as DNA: TGTGCCAGCAGCCAAGATACTAGCGGGGGGGGAGATACGCAGTATTTT.

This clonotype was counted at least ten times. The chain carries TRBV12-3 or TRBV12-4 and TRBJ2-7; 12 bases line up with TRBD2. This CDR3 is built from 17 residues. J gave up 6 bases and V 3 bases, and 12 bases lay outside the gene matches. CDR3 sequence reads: CASSFLVQTSGGGEQYF. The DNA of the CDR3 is TGTGCCAGCAGTTTCTTAGTTCAGACTAGCGGGGGTGGCGAGCAGTACTTC.

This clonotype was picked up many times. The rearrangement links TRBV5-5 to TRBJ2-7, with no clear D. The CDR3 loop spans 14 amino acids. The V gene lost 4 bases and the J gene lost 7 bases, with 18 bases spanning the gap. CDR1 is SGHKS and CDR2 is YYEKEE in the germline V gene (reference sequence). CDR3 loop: CASSIRSSHGEQYF. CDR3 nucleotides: TGTGCCAGCAGCATTCGGTCCAGCCATGGTGAGCAGTACTTC.

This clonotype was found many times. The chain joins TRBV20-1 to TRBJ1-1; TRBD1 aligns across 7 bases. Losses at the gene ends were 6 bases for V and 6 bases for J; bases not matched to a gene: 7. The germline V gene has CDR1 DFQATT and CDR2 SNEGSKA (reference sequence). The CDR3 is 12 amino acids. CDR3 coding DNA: TGCAGTGCCCAGGAGGGGGCCTCTGAAGCTTTCTTT. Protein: CSAQEGASEAFF.

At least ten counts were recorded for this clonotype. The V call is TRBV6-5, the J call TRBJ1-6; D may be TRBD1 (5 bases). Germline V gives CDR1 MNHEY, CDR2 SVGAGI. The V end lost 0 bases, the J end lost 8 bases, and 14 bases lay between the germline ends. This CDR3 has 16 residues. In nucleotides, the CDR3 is TGTGCCAGCAGTTACTCGCAGGGCCCTCTTCATTCACCCCTCCACTTT. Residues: CASSYSQGPLHSPLHF.

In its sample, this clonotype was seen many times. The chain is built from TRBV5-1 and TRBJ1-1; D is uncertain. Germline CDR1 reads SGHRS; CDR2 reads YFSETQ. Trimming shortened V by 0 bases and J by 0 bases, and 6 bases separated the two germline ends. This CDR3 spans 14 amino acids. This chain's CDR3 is CASSLADVNTEAFF. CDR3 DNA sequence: TGCGCCAGCAGCTTGGCAGATGTGAACACTGAAGCTTTCTTT.

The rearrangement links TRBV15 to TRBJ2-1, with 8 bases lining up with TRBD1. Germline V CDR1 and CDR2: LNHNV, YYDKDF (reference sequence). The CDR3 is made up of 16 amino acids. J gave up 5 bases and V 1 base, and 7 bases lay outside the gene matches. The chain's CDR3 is CATSRGWTGINNEQFF. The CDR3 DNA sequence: TGTGCCACCAGCAGAGGCTGGACAGGGATAAACAATGAGCAGTTCTTC.

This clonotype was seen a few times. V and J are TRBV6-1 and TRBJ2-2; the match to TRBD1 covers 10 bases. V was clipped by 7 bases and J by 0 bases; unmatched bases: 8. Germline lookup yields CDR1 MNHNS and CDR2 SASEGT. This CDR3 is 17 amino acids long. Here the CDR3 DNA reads TGTGCCAGCACCGTACGGGACAGGGGCGCGAACACCGGGGAGCTGTTTTTT. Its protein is CASTVRDRGANTGELFF.

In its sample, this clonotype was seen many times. The CDR3 sequence: CASSLGGGAGYEQYF. CDR3 in DNA: TGTGCCAGCAGTCTAGGGGGGGGAGCCGGCTACGAGCAGTACTTC. The gene calls are TRBV12-3 or TRBV12-4 and TRBJ2-7; TRBD2 is a possible D gene (7 bases). V was clipped by 5 bases and J by 3 bases, with 17 bases between them. CDR3 length equals 15 residues.

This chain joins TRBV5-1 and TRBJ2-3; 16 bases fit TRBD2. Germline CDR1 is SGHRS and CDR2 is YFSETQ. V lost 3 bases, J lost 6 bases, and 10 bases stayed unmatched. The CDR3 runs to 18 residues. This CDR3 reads CASSSPGTSGRAVDTQYF. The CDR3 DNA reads TGCGCCAGCAGCTCGCCCGGGACTAGCGGGAGGGCCGTGGATACGCAGTATTTT.

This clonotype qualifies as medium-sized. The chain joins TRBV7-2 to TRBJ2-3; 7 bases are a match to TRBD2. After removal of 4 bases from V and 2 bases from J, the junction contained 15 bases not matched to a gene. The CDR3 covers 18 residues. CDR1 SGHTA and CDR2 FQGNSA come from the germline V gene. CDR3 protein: CASSYPSGAGRYTDTQYF. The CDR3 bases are TGTGCCAGCAGCTACCCAAGCGGGGCGGGACGGTACACAGATACGCAGTATTTT.

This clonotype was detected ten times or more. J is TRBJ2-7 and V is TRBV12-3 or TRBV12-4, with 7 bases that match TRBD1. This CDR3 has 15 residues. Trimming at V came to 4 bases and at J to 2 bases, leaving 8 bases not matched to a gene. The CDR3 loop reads CASSSSRGTPYEQYF. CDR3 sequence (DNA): TGTGCCAGCAGTTCGTCCAGGGGGACCCCCTACGAGCAGTACTTC.

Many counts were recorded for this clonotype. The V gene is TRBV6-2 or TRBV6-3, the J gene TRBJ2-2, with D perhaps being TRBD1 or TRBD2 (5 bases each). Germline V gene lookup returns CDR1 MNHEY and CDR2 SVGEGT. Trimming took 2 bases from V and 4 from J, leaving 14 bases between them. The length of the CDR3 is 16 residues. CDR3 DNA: TGTGCCAGCAGTTACGGGGACCCAGGGCTCACCGGGGAGCTGTTTTTT. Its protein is CASSYGDPGLTGELFF.

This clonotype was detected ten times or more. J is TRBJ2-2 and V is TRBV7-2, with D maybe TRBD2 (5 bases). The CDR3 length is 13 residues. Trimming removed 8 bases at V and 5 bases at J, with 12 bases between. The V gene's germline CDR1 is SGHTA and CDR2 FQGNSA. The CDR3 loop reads CASGSSLTGELFF. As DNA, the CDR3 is TGTGCCAGCGGGAGTAGCCTTACCGGGGAGCTGTTTTTT.